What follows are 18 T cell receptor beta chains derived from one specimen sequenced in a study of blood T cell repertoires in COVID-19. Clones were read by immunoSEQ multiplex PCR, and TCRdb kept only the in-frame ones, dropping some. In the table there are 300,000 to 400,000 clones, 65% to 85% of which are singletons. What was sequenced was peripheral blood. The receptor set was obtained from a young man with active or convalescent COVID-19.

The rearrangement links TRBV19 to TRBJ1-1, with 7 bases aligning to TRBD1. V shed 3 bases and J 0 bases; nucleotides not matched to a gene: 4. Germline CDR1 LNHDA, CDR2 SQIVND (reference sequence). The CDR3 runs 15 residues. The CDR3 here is CASSIQGQLNTEAFF. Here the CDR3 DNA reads TGTGCCAGTAGTATCCAGGGACAGCTGAACACTGAAGCTTTCTTT.

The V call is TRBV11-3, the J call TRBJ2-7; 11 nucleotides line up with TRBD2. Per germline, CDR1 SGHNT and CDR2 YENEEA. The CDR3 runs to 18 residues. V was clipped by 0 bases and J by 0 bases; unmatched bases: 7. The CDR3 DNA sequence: TGTGCCAGCAGCTTAGATCTCCTAGCGGGAGGAGGCTCCTACGAGCAGTACTTC. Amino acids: CASSLDLLAGGGSYEQYF.

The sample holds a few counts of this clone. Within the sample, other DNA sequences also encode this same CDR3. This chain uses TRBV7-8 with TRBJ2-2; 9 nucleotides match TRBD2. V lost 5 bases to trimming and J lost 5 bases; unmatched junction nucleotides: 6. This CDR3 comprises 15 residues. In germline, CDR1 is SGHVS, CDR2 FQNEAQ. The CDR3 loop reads CASSPNSGSTGELFF. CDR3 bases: TGTGCCAGCAGCCCCAATAGCGGGAGTACCGGGGAGCTGTTTTTT.

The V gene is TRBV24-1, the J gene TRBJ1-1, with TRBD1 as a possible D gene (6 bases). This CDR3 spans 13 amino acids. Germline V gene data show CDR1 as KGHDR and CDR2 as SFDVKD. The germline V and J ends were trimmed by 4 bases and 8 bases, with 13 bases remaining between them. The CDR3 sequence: CATSESVGTEAFF. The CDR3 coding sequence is TGTGCCACCAGTGAATCAGTTGGGACAGAAGCTTTCTTT.

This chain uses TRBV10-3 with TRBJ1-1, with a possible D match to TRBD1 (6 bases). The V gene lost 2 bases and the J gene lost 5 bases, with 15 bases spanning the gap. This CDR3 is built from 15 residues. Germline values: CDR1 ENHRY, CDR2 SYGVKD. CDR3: CAISETRGADTEAFF. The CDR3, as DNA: TGTGCCATCAGTGAGACCCGGGGGGCCGATACTGAAGCTTTCTTT.

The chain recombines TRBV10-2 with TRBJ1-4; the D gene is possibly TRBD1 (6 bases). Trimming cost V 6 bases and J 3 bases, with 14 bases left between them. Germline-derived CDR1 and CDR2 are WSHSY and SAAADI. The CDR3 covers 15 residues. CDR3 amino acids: CASRRTDESNEKLFF. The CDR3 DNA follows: TGCGCCAGCAGGAGGACAGACGAATCTAATGAAAAACTGTTTTTT.

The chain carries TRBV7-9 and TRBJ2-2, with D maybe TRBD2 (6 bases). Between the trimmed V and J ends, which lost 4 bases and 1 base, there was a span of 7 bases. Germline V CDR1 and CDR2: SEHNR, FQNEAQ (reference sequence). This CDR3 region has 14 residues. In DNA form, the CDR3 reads TGTGCCAGCAGCTGGCGGGGGAACACCGGGGAGCTGTTTTTT. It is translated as CASSWRGNTGELFF.

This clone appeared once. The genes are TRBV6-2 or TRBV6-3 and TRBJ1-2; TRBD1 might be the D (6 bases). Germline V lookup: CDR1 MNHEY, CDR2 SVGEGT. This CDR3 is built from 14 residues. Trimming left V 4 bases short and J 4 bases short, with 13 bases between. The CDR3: CASSSGEIIYGYTF. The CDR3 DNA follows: TGTGCCAGCAGTTCAGGGGAAATTATCTATGGCTACACCTTC.

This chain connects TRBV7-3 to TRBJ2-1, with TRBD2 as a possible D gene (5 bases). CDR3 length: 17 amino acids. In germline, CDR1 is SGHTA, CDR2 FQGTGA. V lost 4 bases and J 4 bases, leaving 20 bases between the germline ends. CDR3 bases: TGTGCCAGCAGCTCCAGCGGAGAGCCAGGTCCTTACAATGAGCAGTTCTTC. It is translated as CASSSSGEPGPYNEQFF. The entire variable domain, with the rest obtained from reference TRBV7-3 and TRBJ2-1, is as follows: GAGVSQTPSNKVTEKGKYVELRCDPISGHTALYWYRQSLGQGPEFLIYFQGTGAADDSGLPNDRFFAVRPEGSVSTLKIQRTERGDSAVYLCASSSSGEPGPYNEQFFGPGTRLTVL.

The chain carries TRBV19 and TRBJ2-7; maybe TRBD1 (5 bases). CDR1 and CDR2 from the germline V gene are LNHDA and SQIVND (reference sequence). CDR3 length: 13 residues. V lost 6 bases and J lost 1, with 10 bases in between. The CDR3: CASRLTESYEQYF. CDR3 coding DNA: TGTGCCAGTAGACTGACAGAATCCTACGAGCAGTACTTC. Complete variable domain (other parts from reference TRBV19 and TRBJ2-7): DGGITQSPKYLFRKEGQNVTLSCEQNLNHDAMYWYRQDPGQGLRLIYYSQIVNDFQKGDIAEGYSVSREKKESFPLTVTSAQKNPTAFYLCASRLTESYEQYFGPGTRLTVT.

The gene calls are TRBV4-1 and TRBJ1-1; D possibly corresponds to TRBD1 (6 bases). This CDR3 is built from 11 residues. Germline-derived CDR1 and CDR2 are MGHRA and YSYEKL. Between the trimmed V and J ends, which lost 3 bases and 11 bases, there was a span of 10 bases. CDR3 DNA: TGCGCCAGCAGCCACCAGGGGTTTGCTTTCTTT. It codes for CASSHQGFAFF.

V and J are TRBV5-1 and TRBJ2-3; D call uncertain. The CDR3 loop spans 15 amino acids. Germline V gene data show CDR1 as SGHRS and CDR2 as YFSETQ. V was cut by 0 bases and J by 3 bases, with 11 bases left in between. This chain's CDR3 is CASSLEDLGTDTQYF. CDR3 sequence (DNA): TGCGCCAGCAGCTTGGAAGATCTCGGGACAGATACGCAGTATTTT.

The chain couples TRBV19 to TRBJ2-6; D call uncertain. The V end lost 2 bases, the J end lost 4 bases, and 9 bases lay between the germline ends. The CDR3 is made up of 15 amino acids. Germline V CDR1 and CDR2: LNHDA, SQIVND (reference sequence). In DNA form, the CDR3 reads TGTGCCAGTAGTATAATCTACGGGGGGGCCAACGTCCTGACTTTC. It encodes CASSIIYGGANVLTF.

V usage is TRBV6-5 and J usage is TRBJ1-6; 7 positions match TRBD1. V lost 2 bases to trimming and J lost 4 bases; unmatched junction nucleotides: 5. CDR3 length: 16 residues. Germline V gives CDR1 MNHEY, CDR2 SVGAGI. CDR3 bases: TGTGCCAGCAGTTACAGGGGGCCTAAATATAATTCACCCCTCCACTTT. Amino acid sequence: CASSYRGPKYNSPLHF.

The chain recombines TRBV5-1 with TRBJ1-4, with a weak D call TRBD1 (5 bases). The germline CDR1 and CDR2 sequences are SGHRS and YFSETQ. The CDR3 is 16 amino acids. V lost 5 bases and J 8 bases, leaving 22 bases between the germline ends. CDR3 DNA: TGCGCCAGCAGTTCGGGACTGGCCCCCGGCAGAGAAAAACTGTTTTTT. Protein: CASSSGLAPGREKLFF.

CDR3 amino acids: CASSQDGGLTNTGELFF. The CDR3 nucleotides are TGTGCCAGCAGCCAAGATGGGGGACTCACGAACACCGGGGAGCTGTTTTTT. The rearrangement uses TRBV4-2 and TRBJ2-2, with D perhaps matching TRBD2 (6 bases). The CDR3 contains 17 residues. Trimming took off 0 bases at V and 0 bases at J, with 11 bases between the two ends. The V gene's germline CDR1 is LGHNA and CDR2 YNFKEQ.

For the CDR3, the DNA is TGTGCCAGTAGCGAGCTGGACTACCCGTACGAGGCCTACAATGAGCAGTTCTTC. This translates into CASSELDYPYEAYNEQFF. This sequence joins TRBV19 and TRBJ2-1, with D possibly matching TRBD2 (6 bases). Germline lookup yields CDR1 LNHDA and CDR2 SQIVND (reference sequence). V dropped 6 bases and J dropped 2 bases, with 23 bases sitting between them. The length of the CDR3 is 18 residues.

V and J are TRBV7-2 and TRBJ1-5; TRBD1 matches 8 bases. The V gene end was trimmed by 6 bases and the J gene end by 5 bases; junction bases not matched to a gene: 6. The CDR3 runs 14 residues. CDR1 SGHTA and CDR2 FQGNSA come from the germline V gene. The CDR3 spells CASRWGQEDQPQHF. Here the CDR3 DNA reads TGTGCCAGCAGATGGGGACAGGAGGATCAGCCCCAGCATTTT.